The clone carrying this T cell receptor beta chain was detected once. The data were produced by immunoSEQ multiplex PCR, yet TCRdb's version contains in-frame clones alone and is incomplete. The sample includes about 400,000 clones, 75% to 90% of them seen just once. The data are from a study of blood T cell repertoires in COVID-19. The CDR3 is 15 residues long. Germline lookup yields CDR1 WSHSY and CDR2 SAAADI. Trimming at V came to 3 bases and at J to 3 bases, leaving 5 bases not matched to a gene. This chain joins TRBV10-2 and TRBJ2-4; the match to TRBD2 covers 7 bases. Sequencing used peripheral blood. The TCR comes from a woman in her thirties with active or convalescent COVID-19. CDR3 protein: CASSDLSGGKNIQYF. The CDR3 DNA follows: TGCGCCAGCAGTGATCTTTCGGGGGGCAAAAACATTCAGTACTTC.